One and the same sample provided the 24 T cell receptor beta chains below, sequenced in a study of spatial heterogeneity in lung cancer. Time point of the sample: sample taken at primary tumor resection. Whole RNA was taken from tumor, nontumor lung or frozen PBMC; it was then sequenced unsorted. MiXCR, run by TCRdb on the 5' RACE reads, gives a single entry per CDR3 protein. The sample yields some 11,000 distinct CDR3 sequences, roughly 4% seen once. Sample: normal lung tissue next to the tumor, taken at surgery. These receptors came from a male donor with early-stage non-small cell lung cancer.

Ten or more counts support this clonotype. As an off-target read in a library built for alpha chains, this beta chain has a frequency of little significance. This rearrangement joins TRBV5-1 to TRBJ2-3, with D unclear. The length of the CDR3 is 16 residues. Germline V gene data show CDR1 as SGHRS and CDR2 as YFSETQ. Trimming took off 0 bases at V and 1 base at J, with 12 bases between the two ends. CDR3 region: CASSLASVRRTDTQYF. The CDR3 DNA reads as TGCGCCAGCAGCTTGGCGTCAGTGAGACGCACAGATACGCAGTATTTT.

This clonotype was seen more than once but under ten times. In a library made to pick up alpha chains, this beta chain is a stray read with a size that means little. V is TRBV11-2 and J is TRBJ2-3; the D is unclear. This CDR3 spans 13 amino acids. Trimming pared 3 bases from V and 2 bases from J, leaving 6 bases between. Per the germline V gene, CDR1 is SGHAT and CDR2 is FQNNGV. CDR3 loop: CASSFMPTDTQYF. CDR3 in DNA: TGTGCCAGCAGCTTTATGCCCACAGATACGCAGTATTTT.

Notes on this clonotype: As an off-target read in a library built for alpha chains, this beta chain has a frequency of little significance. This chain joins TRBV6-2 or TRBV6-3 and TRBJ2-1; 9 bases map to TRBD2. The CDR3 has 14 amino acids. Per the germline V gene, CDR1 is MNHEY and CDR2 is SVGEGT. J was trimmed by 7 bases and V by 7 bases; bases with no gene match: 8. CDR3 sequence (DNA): TGTGCCAGCACCCATAGCGGGAGAGGGAATGAGCAGTTCTTC. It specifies CASTHSGRGNEQFF.

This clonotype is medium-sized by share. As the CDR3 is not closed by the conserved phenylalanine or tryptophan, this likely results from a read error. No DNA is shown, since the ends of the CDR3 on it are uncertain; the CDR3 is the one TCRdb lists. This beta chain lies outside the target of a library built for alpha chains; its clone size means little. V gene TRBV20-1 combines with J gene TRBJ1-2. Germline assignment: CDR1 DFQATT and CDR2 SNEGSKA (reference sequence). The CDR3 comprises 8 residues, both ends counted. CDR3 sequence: CSAREPRS.

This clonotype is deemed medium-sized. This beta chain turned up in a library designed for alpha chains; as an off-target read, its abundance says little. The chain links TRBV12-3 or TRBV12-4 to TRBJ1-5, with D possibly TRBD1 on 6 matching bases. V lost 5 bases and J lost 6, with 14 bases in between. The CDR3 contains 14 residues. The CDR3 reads CASSGTFRSQPQHF. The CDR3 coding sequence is TGTGCCAGCAGTGGGACATTCCGGAGTCAGCCCCAGCATTTT.

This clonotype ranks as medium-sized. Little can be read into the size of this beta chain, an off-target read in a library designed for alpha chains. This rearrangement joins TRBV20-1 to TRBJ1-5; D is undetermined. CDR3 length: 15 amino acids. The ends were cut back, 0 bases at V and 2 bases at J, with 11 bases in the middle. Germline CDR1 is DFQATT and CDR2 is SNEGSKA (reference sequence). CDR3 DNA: TGCAGTGCTAGAGATCGCGGGAATCGCAATCAGCCCCAGCATTTT. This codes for CSARDRGNRNQPQHF.

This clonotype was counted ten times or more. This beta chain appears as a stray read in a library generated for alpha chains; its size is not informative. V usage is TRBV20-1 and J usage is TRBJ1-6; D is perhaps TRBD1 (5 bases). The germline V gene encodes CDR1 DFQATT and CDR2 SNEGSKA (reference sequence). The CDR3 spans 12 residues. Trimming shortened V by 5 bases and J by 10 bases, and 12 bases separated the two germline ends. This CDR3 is CSASGTASPLHF. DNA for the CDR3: TGCAGTGCTTCCGGGACCGCCTCACCCCTCCACTTT.

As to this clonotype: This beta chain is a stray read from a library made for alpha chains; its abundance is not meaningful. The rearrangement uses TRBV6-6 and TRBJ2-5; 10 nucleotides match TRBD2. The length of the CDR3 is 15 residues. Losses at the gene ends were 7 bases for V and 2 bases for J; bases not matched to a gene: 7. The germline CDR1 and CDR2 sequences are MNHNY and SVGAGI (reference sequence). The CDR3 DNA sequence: TGTGCCAGCATCCTTAGCGGGGGGACTCAAGAGACCCAGTACTTC. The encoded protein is CASILSGGTQETQYF.

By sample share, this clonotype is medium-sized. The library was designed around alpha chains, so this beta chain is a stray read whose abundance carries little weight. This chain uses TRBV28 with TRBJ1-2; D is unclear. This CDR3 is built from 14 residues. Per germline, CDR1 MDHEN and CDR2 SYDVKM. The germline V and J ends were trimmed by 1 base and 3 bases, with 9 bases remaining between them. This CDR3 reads CASSLLGTDYGYTF. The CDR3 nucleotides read TGTGCCAGCAGTTTATTGGGCACCGACTATGGCTACACCTTC.

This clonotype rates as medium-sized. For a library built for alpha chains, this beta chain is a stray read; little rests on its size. The CDR3 bases are TGCAGTGCTAGATCCCGGGGGTTTGGCGAGCAGTACTTC. Translating gives CSARSRGFGEQYF. The rearrangement joins TRBV20-1 to TRBJ2-7; weak D call: TRBD2 (6 bases). Trimming took off 2 bases at V and 6 bases at J, with 14 bases between the two ends. Germline V lookup: CDR1 DFQATT, CDR2 SNEGSKA (reference sequence). The CDR3 has 13 amino acids.

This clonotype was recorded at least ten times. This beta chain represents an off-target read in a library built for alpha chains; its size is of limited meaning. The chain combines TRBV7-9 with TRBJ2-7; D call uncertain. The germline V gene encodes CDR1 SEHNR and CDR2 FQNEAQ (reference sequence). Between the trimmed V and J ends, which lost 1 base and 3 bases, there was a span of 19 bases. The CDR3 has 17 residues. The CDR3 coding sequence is TGTGCCAGCAGCTTAGTGGCACAAGCCACACCTTACTACGAGCAGTACTTC. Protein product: CASSLVAQATPYYEQYF.

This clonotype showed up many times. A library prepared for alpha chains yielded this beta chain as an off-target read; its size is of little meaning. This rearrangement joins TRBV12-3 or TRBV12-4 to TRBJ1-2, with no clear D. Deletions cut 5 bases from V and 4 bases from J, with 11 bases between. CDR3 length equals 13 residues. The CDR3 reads CASSLDGSYGYTF. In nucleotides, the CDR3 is TGTGCCAGCAGTCTGGACGGAAGCTATGGCTACACCTTC.

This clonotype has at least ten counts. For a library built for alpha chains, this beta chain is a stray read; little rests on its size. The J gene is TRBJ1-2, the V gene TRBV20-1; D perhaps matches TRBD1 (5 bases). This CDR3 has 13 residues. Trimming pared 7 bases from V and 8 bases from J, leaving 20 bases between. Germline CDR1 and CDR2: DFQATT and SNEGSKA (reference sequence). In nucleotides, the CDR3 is TGCAGTGGTCACCGGGACCCGAGACAAGGCTACACCTTC. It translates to CSGHRDPRQGYTF.

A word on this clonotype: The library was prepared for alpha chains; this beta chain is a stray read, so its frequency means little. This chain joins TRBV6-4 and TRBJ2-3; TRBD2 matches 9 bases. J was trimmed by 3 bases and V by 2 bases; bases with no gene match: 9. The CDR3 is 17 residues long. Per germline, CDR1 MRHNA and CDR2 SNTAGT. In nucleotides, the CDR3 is TGTGCCAGCAGTGACCCAACTAGCGGGCCTAGTACAGATACGCAGTATTTT. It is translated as CASSDPTSGPSTDTQYF.

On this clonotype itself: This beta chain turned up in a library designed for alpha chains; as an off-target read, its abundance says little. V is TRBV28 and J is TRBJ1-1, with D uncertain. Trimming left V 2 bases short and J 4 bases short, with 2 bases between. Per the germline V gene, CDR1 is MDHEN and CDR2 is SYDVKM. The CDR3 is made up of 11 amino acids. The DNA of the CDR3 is TGTGCCAGCAGTTTAGGCACTGAAGCTTTCTTT. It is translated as CASSLGTEAFF.

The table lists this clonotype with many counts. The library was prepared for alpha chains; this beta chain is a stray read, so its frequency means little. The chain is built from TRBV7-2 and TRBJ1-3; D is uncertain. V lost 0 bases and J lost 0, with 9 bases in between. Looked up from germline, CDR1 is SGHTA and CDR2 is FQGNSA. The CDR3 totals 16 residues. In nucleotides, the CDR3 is TGTGCCAGCAGCTTAGCGCGTAGGAGCTCTGGAAACACCATATATTTT. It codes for CASSLARRSSGNTIYF.

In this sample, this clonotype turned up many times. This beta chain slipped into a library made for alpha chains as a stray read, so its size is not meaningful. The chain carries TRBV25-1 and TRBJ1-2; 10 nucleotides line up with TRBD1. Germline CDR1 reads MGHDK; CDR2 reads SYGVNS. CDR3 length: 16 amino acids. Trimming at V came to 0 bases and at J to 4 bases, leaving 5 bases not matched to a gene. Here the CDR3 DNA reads TGTGCCAGCAGTGAATATGGACAGGGGGAGGTCTATGGCTACACCTTC. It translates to CASSEYGQGEVYGYTF.

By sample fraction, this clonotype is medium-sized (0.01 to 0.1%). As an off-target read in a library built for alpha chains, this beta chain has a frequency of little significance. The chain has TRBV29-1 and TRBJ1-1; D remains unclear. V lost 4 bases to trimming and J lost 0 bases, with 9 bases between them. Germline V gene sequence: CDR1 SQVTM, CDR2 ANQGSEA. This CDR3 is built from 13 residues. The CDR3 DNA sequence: TGCAGCGTTGGCCCCTCGGTGAACACTGAAGCTTTCTTT. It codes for CSVGPSVNTEAFF. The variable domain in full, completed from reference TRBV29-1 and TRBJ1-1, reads SAVISQKPSRDICQRGTSLTIQCQVDSQVTMMFWYRQQPGQSLTLIATANQGSEATYESGFVIDKFPISRPNLTFSTLTVSNMSPEDSSIYLCSVGPSVNTEAFFGQGTRLTVV.

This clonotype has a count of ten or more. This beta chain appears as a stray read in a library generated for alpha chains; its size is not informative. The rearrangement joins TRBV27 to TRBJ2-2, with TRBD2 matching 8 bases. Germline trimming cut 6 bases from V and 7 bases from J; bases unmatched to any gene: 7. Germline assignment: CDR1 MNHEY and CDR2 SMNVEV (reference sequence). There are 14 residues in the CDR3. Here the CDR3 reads CASSPGLAGGELFF. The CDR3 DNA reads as TGTGCCAGCAGCCCCGGACTAGCAGGCGGGGAGCTGTTTTTT.

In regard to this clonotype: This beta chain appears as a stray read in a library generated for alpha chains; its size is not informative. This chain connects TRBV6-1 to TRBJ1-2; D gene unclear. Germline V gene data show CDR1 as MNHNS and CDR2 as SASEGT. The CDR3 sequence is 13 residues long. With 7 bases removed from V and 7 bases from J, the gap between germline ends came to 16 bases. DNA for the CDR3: TGTGCCAGCACCAGAGACGGGCCGTTTGGCTACACCTTC. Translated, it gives CASTRDGPFGYTF.

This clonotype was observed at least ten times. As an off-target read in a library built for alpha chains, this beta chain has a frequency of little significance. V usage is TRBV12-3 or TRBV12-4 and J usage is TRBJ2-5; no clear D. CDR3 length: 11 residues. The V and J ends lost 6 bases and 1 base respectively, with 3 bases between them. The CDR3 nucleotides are TGTGCCAGCAGATCCCAAGAGACCCAGTACTTC. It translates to CASRSQETQYF.

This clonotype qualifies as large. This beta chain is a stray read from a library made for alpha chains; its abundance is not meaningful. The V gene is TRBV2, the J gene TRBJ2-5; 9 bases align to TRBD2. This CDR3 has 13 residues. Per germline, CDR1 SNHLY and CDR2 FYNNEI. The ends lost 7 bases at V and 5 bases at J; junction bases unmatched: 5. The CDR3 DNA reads TGTGCCAGCATGGGGACTAGCTCGGAGACCCAGTACTTC. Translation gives CASMGTSSETQYF.

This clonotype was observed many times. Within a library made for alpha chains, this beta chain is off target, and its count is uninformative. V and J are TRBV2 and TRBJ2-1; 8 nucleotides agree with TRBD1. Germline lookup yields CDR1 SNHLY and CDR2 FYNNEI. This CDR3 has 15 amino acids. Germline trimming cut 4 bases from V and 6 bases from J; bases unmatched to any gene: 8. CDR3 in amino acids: CASSVQGATTNEQFF. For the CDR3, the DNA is TGTGCCAGCAGTGTGCAGGGGGCGACTACCAATGAGCAGTTCTTC.

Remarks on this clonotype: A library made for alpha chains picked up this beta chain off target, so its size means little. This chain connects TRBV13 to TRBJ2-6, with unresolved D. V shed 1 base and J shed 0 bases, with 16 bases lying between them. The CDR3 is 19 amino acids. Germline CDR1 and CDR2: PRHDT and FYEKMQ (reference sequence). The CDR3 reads CASSLEGAAAYSGANVLTF. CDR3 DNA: TGTGCCAGCAGCTTAGAAGGTGCCGCCGCCTACTCTGGGGCCAACGTCCTGACTTTC.